Listed below are T cell receptor beta chains from one sample, sequenced in a study of identical twins. MiXCR was run by TCRdb on the 5' RACE reads, yielding one entry per CDR3 protein. The data show about 100,000 distinct CDR3 sequences, under 7% seen once. The sequenced sample consisted of memory T cells sorted from blood. All receptors come from a woman in her forties or fifties in good health. The CDR3 runs from the conserved cysteine through the conserved F or W. D genes are given only for firm matches. Where a row states a size, it is once, few, many or the class of an expanded clone; other rows omit it.

d_call	v_call	j_call	clone_size	cdr3_nt	cdr3_aa
NA	TRBV4-2	TRBJ2-3	many	TGTGCCAGCAGCCAAGATCATGAAGTCGATACGCAGTATTTT	CASSQDHEVDTQYF
NA	TRBV2	TRBJ2-7	few	TGTGCCAGCAGTGACCCGGGGGGCGGGTACGAGCAGTACTTC	CASSDPGGGYEQYF
NA	TRBV10-3	TRBJ1-1	many	TGTGCCATCAGTGAGTCGATAGGGGAGAACACTGAAGCTTTCTTT	CAISESIGENTEAFF
NA	TRBV5-5	TRBJ2-5	many	TGTGCCAGCGGCCAAGAGACCCAGTACTTC	CASGQETQYF
TRBD2	TRBV12-3/TRBV12-4	TRBJ2-5	many	TGTGCCAGCAGCCTAAATGGGGGACTAGCGGGAGGGCCCAGAGAGACCCAGTACTTC	CASSLNGGLAGGPRETQYF
NA	TRBV2	TRBJ2-7	few	TGTGCCAGCAGTGGTGGGGCTTGGGCCCGGCGACACGAGCAGTACTTC	CASSGGAWARRHEQYF
NA	TRBV5-1	TRBJ1-6	many	TGCGCCAGCAGGACAGAACATTCACCCCTCCACTTT	CASRTEHSPLHF
NA	TRBV19	TRBJ2-2	NA	TGTGCCAGTAGAAAAACCAACAGATACACCGGGGAGCTGTTTTTT	CASRKTNRYTGELFF
NA	TRBV20-1	TRBJ2-5	few	TGCAGTGCTAGAAACAGGGATCTGGAGACCCAGTACTTC	CSARNRDLETQYF
TRBD1	TRBV12-3/TRBV12-4	TRBJ2-5	many	TGTGCCAGCAGCCTACAGGGGTGGCAAGAGACCCAGTACTTC	CASSLQGWQETQYF
TRBD1	TRBV7-9	TRBJ2-3	many	TGTGCCAGCAGCCCCGGGGACAGGGAAAACACAGATACGCAGTATTTT	CASSPGDRENTDTQYF
NA	TRBV30	TRBJ1-2	NA	TGTGCCTGGAGTGAGACGCTGTGGTATGGCTACACCTTC	CAWSETLWYGYTF
NA	TRBV18	TRBJ2-5	many	TGTGCCAGCTCAAGAACTCCACCACGGGGGGCCCTCTTCCAAGAGACCCAGTACTTC	CASSRTPPRGALFQETQYF
NA	TRBV12-3/TRBV12-4	TRBJ2-1	once	TGTGCCAGCAGTCTCGGCCTAGGGTGGGTCTTCTCCTACAATGAGCAGTTCTTC	CASSLGLGWVFSYNEQFF
NA	TRBV3-1	TRBJ2-1	many	TGTGCCAGCAGCCAAGGGGCTATGCGCTCCTACAATGAGCAGTTCTTC	CASSQGAMRSYNEQFF
TRBD2	TRBV3-1	TRBJ2-2	many	TGTGCCAGCAGCCAGGGTCTAGCGGGAGCCGGGGAGCTGTTTTTT	CASSQGLAGAGELFF